The 15 T cell receptor beta chains presented below share a single source sample, sequenced in a study of blood T cell repertoires in COVID-19. Sequencing was performed with immunoSEQ multiplex PCR; in TCRdb, only in-frame clones are kept and a portion is missing. The table shows approximately 71,000 clones, with over 65% occurring only once. Sequencing used peripheral blood. These receptors came from a human donor in a cohort sampled during active COVID-19.

This rearrangement joins TRBV13 to TRBJ1-3; D might be TRBD1 (6 bases). Per germline, CDR1 PRHDT and CDR2 FYEKMQ (reference sequence). Trimming removed 5 bases at V and 0 bases at J, with 11 bases between. The CDR3 is 15 residues long. The CDR3 nucleotides read TGTGCCAGCAGCCCAAACAGGGACTCTGGAAACACCATATATTTT. Protein product: CASSPNRDSGNTIYF.

The chain has TRBV5-1 and TRBJ1-1, with D maybe TRBD1 (6 bases). V lost 0 bases and J lost 1, with 7 bases in between. From germline, CDR1 is SGHRS and CDR2 YFSETQ. This CDR3 spans 14 amino acids. The CDR3 reads CASSLVGANTEAFF. CDR3 sequence (DNA): TGCGCCAGCAGCTTGGTGGGGGCGAACACTGAAGCTTTCTTT.

This chain joins TRBV28 and TRBJ2-7; D might be TRBD1 (5 bases). There are 16 residues in the CDR3. Per the germline V gene, CDR1 is MDHEN and CDR2 is SYDVKM. The V end lost 5 bases, the J end lost 1 base, and 18 bases lay between the germline ends. The CDR3, as DNA: TGTGCCAGCAGTCCTAGAAGGGGCTTAAAGTCCTACGAGCAGTACTTC. It codes for CASSPRRGLKSYEQYF. The whole variable domain, remainder taken from reference TRBV28 and TRBJ2-7, is DVKVTQSSRYLVKRTGEKVFLECVQDMDHENMFWYRQDPGLGLRLIYFSYDVKMKEKGDIPEGYSVSREKKERFSLILESASTNQTSMYLCASSPRRGLKSYEQYFGPGTRLTVT.

This clone turned up a few times. This chain connects TRBV12-3 or TRBV12-4 to TRBJ2-7, with a tentative D call TRBD2 (6 bases). CDR3 length: 13 amino acids. The V end was cut by 5 bases, the J end by 3 bases, with 11 bases between. Here the CDR3 DNA reads TGTGCCAGCAGTCTGGGGGGAAGCTACGAGCAGTACTTC. Translated, it gives CASSLGGSYEQYF.

The chain uses TRBV9 and TRBJ2-1, with D perhaps matching TRBD1 (5 bases). The germline CDR1 and CDR2 sequences are SGDLS and YYNGEE. Trimming took 4 bases from V and 9 from J, leaving 14 bases between them. This CDR3 region has 13 residues. In nucleotides, the CDR3 is TGTGCCAGCAGCCCCAGTGGCAGGGCTGAGCAGTTCTTC. It specifies CASSPSGRAEQFF.

This clone was observed a single time. The chain links TRBV2 to TRBJ1-4, with 9 bases that match TRBD1. The CDR3 runs to 15 residues. Germline-derived CDR1 and CDR2 are SNHLY and FYNNEI. V was clipped by 5 bases and J by 4 bases; unmatched bases: 5. This CDR3 is CASSSGTGLNEKLFF. The CDR3 DNA sequence: TGTGCCAGCAGTTCCGGGACAGGGCTTAATGAAAAACTGTTTTTT.

This clone was counted a few times. The V and J genes are TRBV5-5 and TRBJ2-2; D is perhaps TRBD1 (5 bases). The CDR3 has 14 amino acids. Germline V gene data show CDR1 as SGHKS and CDR2 as YYEKEE (reference sequence). The V end was cut by 4 bases, the J end by 7 bases, with 14 bases between. CDR3 nucleotides: TGTGCCAGCAGCCCAGTCAGGGTAGGCGGGGAGCTGTTTTTT. This encodes CASSPVRVGGELFF.

The V and J genes are TRBV11-2 and TRBJ1-1; D remains unclear. This CDR3 has 13 residues. Per germline, CDR1 SGHAT and CDR2 FQNNGV. Trimming cost V 1 base and J 8 bases, with 11 bases left between them. The CDR3 sequence is CASSLGVSWEAFF. The CDR3 nucleotides read TGTGCCAGCAGCTTAGGAGTTTCTTGGGAAGCTTTCTTT.

The rearrangement joins TRBV2 to TRBJ2-7, with D perhaps matching TRBD1 (6 bases). The CDR3 sequence is 15 residues long. Trimming left V 6 bases short and J 1 base short, with 16 bases between. The germline V gene has CDR1 SNHLY and CDR2 FYNNEI. The CDR3 is CASRERRGQSYEQYF. The CDR3 DNA is TGTGCCAGCAGAGAGCGACGCGGACAGTCCTACGAGCAGTACTTC.

The chain links TRBV6-2 or TRBV6-3 to TRBJ2-7; TRBD2 is a possible D gene (5 bases). With 0 bases removed from V and 4 bases from J, the gap between germline ends came to 10 bases. This CDR3 has 14 amino acids. Germline CDR1 is MNHEY and CDR2 is SVGEGT. The CDR3 bases are TGTGCCAGCAGTTACTCGGCGGGTATATACGAGCAGTACTTC. Translated, it gives CASSYSAGIYEQYF.

This chain links TRBV24-1 with TRBJ2-1; TRBD2 might be the D (6 bases). Trimming pared 1 base from V and 3 bases from J, leaving 9 bases between. Germline V gene lookup returns CDR1 KGHDR and CDR2 SFDVKD. The CDR3 sequence is 15 residues long. CDR3 in amino acids: CATSDFRRGYNEQFF. The CDR3 DNA reads as TGTGCCACCAGTGATTTCCGGCGGGGCTACAATGAGCAGTTCTTC.

The table lists this clone with a few counts. The V gene is TRBV30, the J gene TRBJ1-3; D gene ambiguous. Germline lookup yields CDR1 GTSNPN and CDR2 SVGIG (reference sequence). This CDR3 comprises 13 residues. Trimming pared 6 bases from V and 0 bases from J, leaving 9 bases between. The DNA of the CDR3 is TGTGCCTGTGGATTCCACTCTGGAAACACCATATATTTT. Residues: CACGFHSGNTIYF.

The gene calls are TRBV7-9 and TRBJ1-1; 9 nucleotides match TRBD1. CDR3 length: 13 amino acids. CDR1 is SEHNR, CDR2 FQNEAQ, per germline (reference sequence). V lost 3 bases, J lost 4 bases, and 0 bases stayed unmatched. CDR3 DNA: TGTGCCAGCAGCTTGGGACAGGGCACTGAAGCTTTCTTT. Translation gives CASSLGQGTEAFF.

The V gene is TRBV19, the J gene TRBJ1-5; D uncertain. The CDR3 is 13 amino acids. CDR1 is LNHDA and CDR2 is SQIVND in the germline V gene (reference sequence). V lost 4 bases, J lost 5 bases, and 9 bases lay in between. CDR3 in amino acids: CASSTGRDQPQHF. CDR3 nucleotide sequence: TGTGCCAGTAGTACCGGCCGGGATCAGCCCCAGCATTTT.

The CDR3 bases are TGTGCCAGCAGTACTGAGAACAGGGGTGAATCACCCCTCCACTTT. Its protein product is CASSTENRGESPLHF. The chain carries TRBV25-1 and TRBJ1-6; TRBD1 matches 7 bases. J was trimmed by 10 bases and V by 5 bases; bases with no gene match: 11. This CDR3 comprises 15 residues. Germline V gene lookup returns CDR1 MGHDK and CDR2 SYGVNS.